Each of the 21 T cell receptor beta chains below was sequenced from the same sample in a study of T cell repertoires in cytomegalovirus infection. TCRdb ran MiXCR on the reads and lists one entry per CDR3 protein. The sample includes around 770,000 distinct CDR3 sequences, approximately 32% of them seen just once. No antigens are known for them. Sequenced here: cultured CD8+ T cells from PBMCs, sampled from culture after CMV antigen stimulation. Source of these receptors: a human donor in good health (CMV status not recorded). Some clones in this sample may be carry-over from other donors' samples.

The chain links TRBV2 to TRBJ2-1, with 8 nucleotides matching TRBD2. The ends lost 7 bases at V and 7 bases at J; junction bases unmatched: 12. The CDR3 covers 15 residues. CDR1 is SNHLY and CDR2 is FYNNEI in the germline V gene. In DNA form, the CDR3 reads TGTGCCAGCATCATTAGCGGGGCCATCCCAAATGAGCAGTTCTTC. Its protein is CASIISGAIPNEQFF.

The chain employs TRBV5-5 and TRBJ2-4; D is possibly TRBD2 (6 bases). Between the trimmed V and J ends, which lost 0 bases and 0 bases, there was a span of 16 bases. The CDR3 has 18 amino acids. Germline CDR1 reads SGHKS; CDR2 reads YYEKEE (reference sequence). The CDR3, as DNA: TGTGCCAGCAGCTTGGAGGTTGGTGGAGGGATAGCCAAAAACATTCAGTACTTC. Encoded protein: CASSLEVGGGIAKNIQYF.

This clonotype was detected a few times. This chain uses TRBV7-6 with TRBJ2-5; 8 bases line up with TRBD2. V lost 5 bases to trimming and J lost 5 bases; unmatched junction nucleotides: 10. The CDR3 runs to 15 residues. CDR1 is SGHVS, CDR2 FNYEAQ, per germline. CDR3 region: CASSPLAGKGETQYF. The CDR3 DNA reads TGTGCCAGCAGCCCATTAGCGGGGAAGGGGGAGACCCAGTACTTC.

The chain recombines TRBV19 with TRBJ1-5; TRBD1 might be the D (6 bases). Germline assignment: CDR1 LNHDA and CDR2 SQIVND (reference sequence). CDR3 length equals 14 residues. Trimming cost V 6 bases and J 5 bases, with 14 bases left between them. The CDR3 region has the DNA TGTGCCAGTAGGGAGGGGGGGGCGTATCAGCCCCAGCATTTT. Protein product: CASREGGAYQPQHF.

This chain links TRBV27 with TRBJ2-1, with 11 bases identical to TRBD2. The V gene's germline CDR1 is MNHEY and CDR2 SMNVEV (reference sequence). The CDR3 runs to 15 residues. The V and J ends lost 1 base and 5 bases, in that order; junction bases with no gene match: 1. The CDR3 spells CASSLFSGGDNEQFF. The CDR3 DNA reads TGTGCCAGCAGTTTATTTAGCGGGGGGGACAATGAGCAGTTCTTC.

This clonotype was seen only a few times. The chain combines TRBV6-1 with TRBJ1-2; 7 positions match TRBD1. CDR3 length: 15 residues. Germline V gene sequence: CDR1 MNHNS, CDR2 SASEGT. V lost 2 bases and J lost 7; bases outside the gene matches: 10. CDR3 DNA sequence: TGTGCCAGCAGTGAACGGGGGGACAGAGGTGCTGGCTACACCTTC. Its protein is CASSERGDRGAGYTF.

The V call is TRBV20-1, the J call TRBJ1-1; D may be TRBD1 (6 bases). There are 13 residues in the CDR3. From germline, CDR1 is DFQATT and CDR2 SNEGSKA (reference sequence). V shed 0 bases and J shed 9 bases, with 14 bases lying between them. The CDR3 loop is CSARDLGGRKAFF. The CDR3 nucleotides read TGCAGTGCTAGAGATTTAGGGGGGAGAAAAGCTTTCTTT.

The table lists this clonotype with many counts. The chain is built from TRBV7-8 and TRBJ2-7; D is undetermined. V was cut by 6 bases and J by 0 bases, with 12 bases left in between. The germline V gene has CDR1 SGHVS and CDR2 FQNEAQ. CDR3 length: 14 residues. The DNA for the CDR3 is TGTGCCAGCAGTCATCTTGACCCCTCCTACGAGCAGTACTTC. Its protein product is CASSHLDPSYEQYF. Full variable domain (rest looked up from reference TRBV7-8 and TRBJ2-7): GAGVSQSPRYKVAKRGQDVALRCDPISGHVSLFWYQQALGQGPEFLTYFQNEAQLDKSGLPSDRFFAERPEGSVSTLKIQRTQQEDSAVYLCASSHLDPSYEQYFGPGTRLTVT.

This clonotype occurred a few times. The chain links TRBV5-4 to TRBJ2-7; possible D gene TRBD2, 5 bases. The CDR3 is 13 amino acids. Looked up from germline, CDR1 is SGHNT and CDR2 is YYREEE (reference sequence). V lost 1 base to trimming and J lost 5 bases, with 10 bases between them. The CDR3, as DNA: TGTGCCAGCAGCTTGAGGACTCCCAACGAGCAGTACTTC. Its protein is CASSLRTPNEQYF.

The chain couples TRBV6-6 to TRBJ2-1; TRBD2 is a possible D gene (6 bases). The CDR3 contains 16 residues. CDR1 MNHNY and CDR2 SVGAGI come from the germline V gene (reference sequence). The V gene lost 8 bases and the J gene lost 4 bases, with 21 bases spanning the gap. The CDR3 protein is CASSPATGRGYNEQFF. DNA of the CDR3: TGTGCCAGCTCCCCCGCCACAGGTCGGGGGTACAATGAGCAGTTCTTC.

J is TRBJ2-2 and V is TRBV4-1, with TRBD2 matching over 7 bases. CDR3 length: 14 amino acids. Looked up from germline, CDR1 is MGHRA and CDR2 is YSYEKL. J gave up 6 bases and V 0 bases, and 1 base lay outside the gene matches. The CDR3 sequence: CASSQEGLAGELFF. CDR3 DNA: TGCGCCAGCAGCCAAGAAGGACTAGCCGGGGAGCTGTTTTTT.

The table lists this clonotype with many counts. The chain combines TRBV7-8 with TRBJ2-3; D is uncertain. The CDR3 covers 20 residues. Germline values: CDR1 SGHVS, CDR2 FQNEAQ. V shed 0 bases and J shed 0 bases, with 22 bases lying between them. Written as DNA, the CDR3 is TGTGCCAGCAGCTTAGCGGGATCAAAACGGGTTGCCGCTAGCACAGATACGCAGTATTTT. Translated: CASSLAGSKRVAASTDTQYF.

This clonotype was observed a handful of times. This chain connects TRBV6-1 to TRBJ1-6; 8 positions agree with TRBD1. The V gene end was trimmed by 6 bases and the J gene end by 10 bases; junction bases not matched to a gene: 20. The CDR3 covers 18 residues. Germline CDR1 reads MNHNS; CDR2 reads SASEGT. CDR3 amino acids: CASRERPGQAVFGSPLHF. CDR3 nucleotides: TGTGCCAGCAGAGAACGTCCGGGACAGGCTGTATTTGGGTCACCCCTCCACTTT.

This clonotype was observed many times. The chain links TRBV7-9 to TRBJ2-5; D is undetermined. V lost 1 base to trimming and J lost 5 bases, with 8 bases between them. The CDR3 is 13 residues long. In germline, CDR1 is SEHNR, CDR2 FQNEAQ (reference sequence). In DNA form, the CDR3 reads TGTGCCAGCAGCTTAGTAGGACGGGAGACCCAGTACTTC. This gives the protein CASSLVGRETQYF.

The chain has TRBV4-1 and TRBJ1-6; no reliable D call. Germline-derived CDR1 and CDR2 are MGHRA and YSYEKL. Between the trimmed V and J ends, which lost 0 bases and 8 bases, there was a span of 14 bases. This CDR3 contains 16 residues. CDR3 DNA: TGCGCCAGCAGCCAAGAGACGGGCCGGCGGGATTCACCCCTCCACTTT. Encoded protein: CASSQETGRRDSPLHF.

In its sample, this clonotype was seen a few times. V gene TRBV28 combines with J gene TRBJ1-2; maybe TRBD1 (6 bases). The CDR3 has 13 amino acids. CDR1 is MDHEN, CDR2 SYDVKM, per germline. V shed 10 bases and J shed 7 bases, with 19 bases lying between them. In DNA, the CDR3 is TGTGCCACCAGACATGGACAGTATCCTGGCTACACCTTC. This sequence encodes CATRHGQYPGYTF.

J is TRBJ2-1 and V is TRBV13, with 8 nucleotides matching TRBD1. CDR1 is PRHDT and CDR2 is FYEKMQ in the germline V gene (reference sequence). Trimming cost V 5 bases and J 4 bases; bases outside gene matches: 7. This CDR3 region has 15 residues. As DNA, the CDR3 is TGTGCCAGCAGCCCAAACGGACAGGGATACAATGAGCAGTTCTTC. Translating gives CASSPNGQGYNEQFF.

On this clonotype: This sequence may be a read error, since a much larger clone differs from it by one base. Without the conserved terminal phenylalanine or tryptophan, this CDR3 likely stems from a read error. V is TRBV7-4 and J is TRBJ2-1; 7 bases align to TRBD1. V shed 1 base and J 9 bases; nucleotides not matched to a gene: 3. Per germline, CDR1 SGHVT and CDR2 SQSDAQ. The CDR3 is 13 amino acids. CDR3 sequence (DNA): TGTGCCAGCAGCTTAGAAGGGGGCGGTGAGCAGTTCTCC. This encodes CASSLEGGGEQFS.

For the CDR3, the DNA is TGTGCCAGCCGCGCATGGGATTTCGGGCCAAATGAGCAGTTCTTC. It specifies CASRAWDFGPNEQFF. The rearrangement joins TRBV5-4 to TRBJ2-1; no firm D call. Germline values: CDR1 SGHNT, CDR2 YYREEE (reference sequence). V was pared by 7 bases and J by 7 bases, with 21 bases between. The CDR3 runs to 15 residues.

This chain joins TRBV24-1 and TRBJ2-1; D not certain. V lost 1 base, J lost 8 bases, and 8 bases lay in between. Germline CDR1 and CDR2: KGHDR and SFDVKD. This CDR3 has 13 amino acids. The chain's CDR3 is CATSDLGEDEQFF. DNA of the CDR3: TGTGCCACCAGTGATTTAGGCGAGGATGAGCAGTTCTTC.

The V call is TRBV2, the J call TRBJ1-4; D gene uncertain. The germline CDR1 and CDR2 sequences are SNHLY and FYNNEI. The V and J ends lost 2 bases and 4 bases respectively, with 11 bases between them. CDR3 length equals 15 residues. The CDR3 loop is CASSESTDYNEKLFF. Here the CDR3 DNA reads TGTGCCAGCAGTGAATCCACCGACTATAATGAAAAACTGTTTTTT.